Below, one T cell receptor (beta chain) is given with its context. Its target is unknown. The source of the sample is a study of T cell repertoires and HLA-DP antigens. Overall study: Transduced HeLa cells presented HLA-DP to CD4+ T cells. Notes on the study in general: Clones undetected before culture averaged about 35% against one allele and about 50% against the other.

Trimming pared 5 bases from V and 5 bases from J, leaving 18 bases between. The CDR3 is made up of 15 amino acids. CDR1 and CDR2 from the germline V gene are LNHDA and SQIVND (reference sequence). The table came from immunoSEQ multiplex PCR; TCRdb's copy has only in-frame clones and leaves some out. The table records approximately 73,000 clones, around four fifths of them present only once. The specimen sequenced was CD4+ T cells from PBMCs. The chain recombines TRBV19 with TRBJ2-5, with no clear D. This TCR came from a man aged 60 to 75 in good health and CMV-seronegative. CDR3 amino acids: CASSATTSQAETQYF. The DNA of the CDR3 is TGTGCCAGTAGTGCGACGACATCCCAGGCGGAGACCCAGTACTTC.